The 24 T cell receptor beta chains in this list originate from one sample, sequenced in a study of beta chain features in type 1 diabetes. These TCRs' antigens remain unknown. Study conclusions and caveats: People with Type 1 diabetes carried modestly yet significantly shorter TCRB CDR3s in all four CD4+ subsets.

All of the isolated RNA was reverse transcribed, so expressed TCRB transcripts were sequenced. Clones were sequenced by immunoSEQ multiplex PCR, and TCRdb holds only the in-frame ones, with some missing. This repertoire shows about 270,000 clones, roughly an eighth found once; its top ten account for under 0.02%. Sequenced: naive CD4+ T cells from blood. The source of these receptors is a man aged 25 to 40 with type 1 diabetes.

This chain links TRBV7-2 with TRBJ1-1; D is unclear. The germline V gene has CDR1 SGHTA and CDR2 FQGNSA. The CDR3 sequence is 14 residues long. The germline V and J ends were trimmed by 2 bases and 2 bases, with 9 bases remaining between them. This CDR3 is CASSLPWRNTEAFF. The CDR3 DNA sequence: TGTGCCAGCAGCTTACCGTGGAGAAACACTGAAGCTTTCTTT. Based on the CDR3 plus reference TRBV7-2 and TRBJ1-1, the full variable domain is GAGVSQSPSNKVTEKGKDVELRCDPISGHTALYWYRQSLGQGLEFLIYFQGNSAPDKSGLPSDRFSAERTGGSVSTLTIQRTQQEDSAVYLCASSLPWRNTEAFFGQGTRLTVV.

This clone turned up a few times. The chain has TRBV7-9 and TRBJ2-7; TRBD2 matches at 14 bases. The V and J ends lost 4 bases and 4 bases, in that order; junction bases with no gene match: 6. This CDR3 comprises 16 residues. Germline V lookup: CDR1 SEHNR, CDR2 FQNEAQ (reference sequence). The CDR3 sequence is CASSSIGTSGRYEQYF. The DNA of the CDR3 is TGTGCCAGCAGCTCGATCGGGACTAGCGGGAGATACGAGCAGTACTTC.

This clone was observed a few times. This chain uses TRBV28 with TRBJ2-7; a possible D gene is TRBD1 (5 bases). The ends were cut back, 11 bases at V and 7 bases at J, with 18 bases in the middle. The CDR3 covers 12 residues. CDR1 is MDHEN and CDR2 is SYDVKM in the germline V gene. CDR3 coding DNA: TGTGCCGCTCGGTTGGGGCGAGAGGAGCAGTACTTC. It yields the protein CAARLGREEQYF.

The CDR3 is CASTIYTRSGLTDTQYF. The CDR3 DNA reads TGTGCCAGCACCATATATACCAGAAGCGGGCTCACAGATACGCAGTATTTT. This chain joins TRBV5-4 and TRBJ2-3; possibly TRBD2 for D (6 bases). Germline CDR1 reads SGHNT; CDR2 reads YYREEE (reference sequence). This CDR3 is 17 amino acids long. V lost 6 bases, J lost 2 bases, and 22 bases lay in between.

The chain carries TRBV2 and TRBJ2-6, with D possibly TRBD1 on 5 matching bases. This CDR3 has 15 residues. Trimming left V 5 bases short and J 2 bases short, with 10 bases between. Germline V gives CDR1 SNHLY, CDR2 FYNNEI. For the CDR3, the DNA is TGTGCCAGCAGTATCGACAGCGCTGGGGCCAACGTCCTGACTTTC. Amino acids: CASSIDSAGANVLTF. Filled out from reference TRBV2 and TRBJ2-6, the complete variable domain reads EPEVTQTPSHQVTQMGQEVILRCVPISNHLYFYWYRQILGQKVEFLVSFYNNEISEKSEIFDDQFSVERPDGSNFTLKIRSTKLEDSAMYFCASSIDSAGANVLTFGAGSRLTVL.

This chain's CDR3 is CATSRDRGQGIYEQYF. CDR3 in DNA: TGTGCCACCAGCAGAGATCGGGGACAGGGTATCTACGAGCAGTACTTC. This rearrangement joins TRBV15 to TRBJ2-7, with 9 bases aligning to TRBD1. The CDR3 is 16 residues long. Germline trimming cut 0 bases from V and 3 bases from J; bases unmatched to any gene: 6. The germline V gene encodes CDR1 LNHNV and CDR2 YYDKDF (reference sequence).

For the CDR3, the DNA is TGTGCCAGCAAGGGGCAGGGCAACACCGGGGAGCTGTTTTTT. This codes for CASKGQGNTGELFF. The V call is TRBV7-3, the J call TRBJ2-2; tentatively, D is TRBD1 (5 bases). The V gene's germline CDR1 is SGHTA and CDR2 FQGTGA. The CDR3 length is 14 residues. The ends were cut back, 7 bases at V and 2 bases at J, with 11 bases in the middle.

V gene TRBV30 combines with J gene TRBJ2-3; D might be TRBD2 (5 bases). Germline CDR1 reads GTSNPN; CDR2 reads SVGIG (reference sequence). The V gene lost 2 bases and the J gene lost 3 bases, with 15 bases spanning the gap. The CDR3 totals 15 residues. The CDR3 sequence: CAWSSSLRRTDTQYF. Here the CDR3 DNA reads TGTGCCTGGAGTTCCTCATTGAGGAGGACAGATACGCAGTATTTT. Full variable domain (rest looked up from reference TRBV30 and TRBJ2-3): SQTIHQWPATLVQPVGSPLSLECTVEGTSNPNLYWYRQAAGRGLQLLFYSVGIGQISSEVPQNLSASRPQDRQFILSSKKLLLSDSGFYLCAWSSSLRRTDTQYFGPGTRLTVL.

This clone has more than one count but fewer than ten. The chain recombines TRBV5-4 with TRBJ2-3; 7 positions agree with TRBD2. This CDR3 region has 16 residues. CDR1 is SGHNT, CDR2 YYREEE, per germline (reference sequence). V gave up 4 bases and J gave up 4 bases; unmatched junction bases: 12. CDR3 protein: CASSPSRLALADTQYF. The CDR3 DNA reads as TGTGCCAGCAGCCCCTCCCGACTAGCTCTGGCAGATACGCAGTATTTT.

This chain uses TRBV28 with TRBJ1-2; no clear D gene. This CDR3 spans 14 amino acids. Germline CDR1 reads MDHEN; CDR2 reads SYDVKM. The V gene lost 2 bases and the J gene lost 3 bases, with 10 bases spanning the gap. As DNA, the CDR3 is TGTGCCAGCAGTTTAGAGGGTGCTGACTATGGCTACACCTTC. This sequence encodes CASSLEGADYGYTF.

This clone has a handful of counts. The chain carries TRBV7-3 and TRBJ2-2; 9 nucleotides match TRBD1. The CDR3 length is 15 residues. Germline V CDR1 and CDR2: SGHTA, FQGTGA. V shed 3 bases and J 7 bases; nucleotides not matched to a gene: 6. In DNA, the CDR3 is TGTGCCAGCAGCTTGAACAGGGGGCAAAGCGGGGAGCTGTTTTTT. It codes for CASSLNRGQSGELFF. The full variable domain, in which reference TRBV7-3 and TRBJ2-2 provide the parts outside the CDR3, is GAGVSQTPSNKVTEKGKYVELRCDPISGHTALYWYRQSLGQGPEFLIYFQGTGAADDSGLPNDRFFAVRPEGSVSTLKIQRTERGDSAVYLCASSLNRGQSGELFFGEGSRLTVL.

This chain joins TRBV18 and TRBJ2-1, with 7 bases identical to TRBD2. This CDR3 contains 16 residues. Germline values: CDR1 KGHSH, CDR2 LQKENI. After removal of 0 bases from V and 0 bases from J, the junction contained 2 bases not matched to a gene. CDR3 DNA sequence: TGTGCCAGCTCACCACCTGGCGGGAGCTCCTACAATGAGCAGTTCTTC. Its protein is CASSPPGGSSYNEQFF.

This clone has only a few counts. The J gene is TRBJ2-5, the V gene TRBV7-9, with D maybe TRBD2 (7 bases). The CDR3 contains 17 residues. Trimming shortened V by 4 bases and J by 1 base, and 19 bases separated the two germline ends. CDR1 and CDR2 (germline): SEHNR, FQNEAQ (reference sequence). The chain's CDR3 is CASSSRGGLARQETQYF. The CDR3 DNA follows: TGTGCCAGCAGCTCGAGGGGGGGCCTCGCTCGCCAAGAGACCCAGTACTTC.

This clone showed up just a few times. The rearrangement uses TRBV9 and TRBJ2-3; TRBD2 might be the D (7 bases). The CDR3 sequence is 16 residues long. Germline CDR1 SGDLS, CDR2 YYNGEE. V was cut by 1 base and J by 0 bases, with 12 bases left in between. As DNA, the CDR3 is TGTGCCAGCAGCGTAAGGGGGGGGACTAGCACAGATACGCAGTATTTT. Translated, it gives CASSVRGGTSTDTQYF.

The rearrangement links TRBV5-1 to TRBJ2-7; 8 nucleotides line up with TRBD2. Trimming took 4 bases from V and 2 from J; bases not matched to a gene: 5. The CDR3 is made up of 14 amino acids. The germline V gene encodes CDR1 SGHRS and CDR2 YFSETQ. CDR3 coding DNA: TGCGCCAGCAGCCGAGCGGGAGCGACCTACGAGCAGTACTTC. Its translation is CASSRAGATYEQYF.

J is TRBJ2-5 and V is TRBV7-8, with a possible D match to TRBD2 (6 bases). Germline CDR1 SGHVS, CDR2 FQNEAQ. Trimming removed 5 bases at V and 12 bases at J, with 22 bases between. CDR3 length: 14 amino acids. The CDR3 region is CASSAIPSGRGEYF. The CDR3 region has the DNA TGTGCCAGCAGCGCCATTCCCTCAGGGCGGGGAGAGTACTTC.

The chain couples TRBV7-2 to TRBJ2-3; TRBD2 is a possible D gene (6 bases). This CDR3 is built from 13 residues. Germline V gene data show CDR1 as SGHTA and CDR2 as FQGNSA. The V end lost 3 bases, the J end lost 7 bases, and 11 bases lay between the germline ends. The CDR3 nucleotides are TGTGCCAGCAGCTTGGGGGGAGTGAATACGCAGTATTTT. This encodes CASSLGGVNTQYF. The whole variable domain, remainder taken from reference TRBV7-2 and TRBJ2-3, is GAGVSQSPSNKVTEKGKDVELRCDPISGHTALYWYRQSLGQGLEFLIYFQGNSAPDKSGLPSDRFSAERTGGSVSTLTIQRTQQEDSAVYLCASSLGGVNTQYFGPGTRLTVL.

Only a few counts were recorded for this clone. J is TRBJ2-5 and V is TRBV4-2; weak D call: TRBD2 (6 bases). Germline lookup yields CDR1 LGHNA and CDR2 YNFKEQ. The ends were cut back, 1 base at V and 2 bases at J, with 20 bases in the middle. This CDR3 contains 18 residues. In nucleotides, the CDR3 is TGTGCCAGCAGCCAAGGCCTAGCGAGGGGTACACGACAAGAGACCCAGTACTTC. It is translated as CASSQGLARGTRQETQYF.

The chain employs TRBV4-1 and TRBJ2-2; possible D gene TRBD1, 6 bases. Germline V gives CDR1 MGHRA, CDR2 YSYEKL. The CDR3 runs 15 residues. Trimming pared 2 bases from V and 4 bases from J, leaving 11 bases between. The CDR3 loop reads CASSQSGQRTGELFF. The CDR3 coding sequence is TGCGCCAGCAGCCAATCGGGACAACGCACCGGGGAGCTGTTTTTT.

This clone was picked up a small number of times. The chain employs TRBV5-1 and TRBJ2-7, with 8 positions matching TRBD2. This CDR3 has 16 amino acids. V shed 0 bases and J 3 bases; nucleotides not matched to a gene: 8. The germline gives CDR1 SGHRS, CDR2 YFSETQ. The CDR3 bases are TGCGCCAGCAGCTTGGAGCCACTAGCGGCCAACTACGAGCAGTACTTC. Translated, it gives CASSLEPLAANYEQYF. Looking up the rest from reference TRBV5-1 and TRBJ2-7 gives the full variable domain: KAGVTQTPRYLIKTRGQQVTLSCSPISGHRSVSWYQQTPGQGLQFLFEYFSETQRNKGNFPGRFSGRQFSNSRSEMNVSTLELGDSALYLCASSLEPLAANYEQYFGPGTRLTVT.

This clone was counted once. DNA for the CDR3: TGTGCCAGTAGTCTCTGGACAGGGGACACTGAAGCTTTCTTT. Protein: CASSLWTGDTEAFF. The chain is built from TRBV19 and TRBJ1-1; the match to TRBD1 covers 9 bases. The J segment lost 3 bases and the V segment lost 5 bases, leaving 4 bases of the junction unmatched. The CDR3 runs 14 residues. Germline V gene data show CDR1 as LNHDA and CDR2 as SQIVND (reference sequence).

This chain uses TRBV7-9 with TRBJ2-7; a possible D gene is TRBD2 (5 bases). Germline V lookup: CDR1 SEHNR, CDR2 FQNEAQ (reference sequence). The CDR3 is 11 residues long. V dropped 5 bases and J dropped 6 bases, with 8 bases sitting between them. CDR3 region: CASSLGIEQYF. The CDR3 DNA reads TGTGCCAGCAGCCTCGGGATCGAGCAGTACTTC. Full variable domain (missing parts from reference TRBV7-9 and TRBJ2-7): DTGVSQNPRHKITKRGQNVTFRCDPISEHNRLYWYRQTLGQGPEFLTYFQNEAQLEKSRLLSDRFSAERPKGSFSTLEIQRTEQGDSAMYLCASSLGIEQYFGPGTRLTVT.

The table lists this clone with a count of one. This sequence joins TRBV7-9 and TRBJ2-5; 8 bases match TRBD2. The CDR3 runs 14 residues. Trimming removed 5 bases from V and 3 bases from J; junction bases left unmatched: 5. The germline gives CDR1 SEHNR, CDR2 FQNEAQ (reference sequence). Here the CDR3 reads CASSILGGEETQYF. The CDR3, as DNA: TGTGCCAGCAGCATACTCGGGGGGGAAGAGACCCAGTACTTC. Drawing the rest from reference TRBV7-9 and TRBJ2-5, the complete variable domain is DTGVSQNPRHKITKRGQNVTFRCDPISEHNRLYWYRQTLGQGPEFLTYFQNEAQLEKSRLLSDRFSAERPKGSFSTLEIQRTEQGDSAMYLCASSILGGEETQYFGPGTRLLVL.

This clone has ten or more counts. The chain has TRBV30 and TRBJ2-1; 9 nucleotides line up with TRBD1. With 3 bases clipped from V and 8 bases from J, the junction kept 5 bases outside the gene matches. CDR1 GTSNPN and CDR2 SVGIG come from the germline V gene (reference sequence). This CDR3 spans 13 amino acids. The DNA of the CDR3 is TGTGCCTGGAGGAAGGGACAGGGCGATGAGCAGTTCTTC. Translated: CAWRKGQGDEQFF.